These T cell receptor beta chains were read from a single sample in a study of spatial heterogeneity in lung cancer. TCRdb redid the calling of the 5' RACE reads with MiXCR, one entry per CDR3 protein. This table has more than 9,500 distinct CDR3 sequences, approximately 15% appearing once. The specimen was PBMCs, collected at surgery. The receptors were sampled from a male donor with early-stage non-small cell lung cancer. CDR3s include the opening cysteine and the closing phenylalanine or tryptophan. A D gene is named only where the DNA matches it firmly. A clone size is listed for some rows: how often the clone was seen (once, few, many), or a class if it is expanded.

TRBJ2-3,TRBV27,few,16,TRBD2,CASSTLGLAGTDTQYF,TGTGCCAGCAGTACCCTCGGACTAGCGGGCACAGATACGCAGTATTTT
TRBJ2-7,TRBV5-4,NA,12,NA,CASSFATDEQYF,TGTGCCAGCAGCTTTGCCACCGACGAGCAGTACTTC
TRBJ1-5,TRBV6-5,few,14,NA,CASPVRVYNQPQHF,TGTGCCAGCCCCGTCAGGGTGTACAATCAGCCCCAGCATTTT
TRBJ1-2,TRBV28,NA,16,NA,CASSPAGGRQKAGYTF,TGTGCCAGCAGTCCCGCGGGGGGACGCCAAAAGGCTGGCTACACCTTC
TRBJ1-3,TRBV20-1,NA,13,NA,CSASKGRVDTIYF,TGCAGTGCTAGTAAGGGTAGGGTGGACACCATATATTTT
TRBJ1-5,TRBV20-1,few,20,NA,CSASFYRTGTYGFSNQPQHF,TGCAGTGCTAGTTTCTATCGCACCGGGACATACGGATTTAGCAATCAGCCCCAGCATTTT
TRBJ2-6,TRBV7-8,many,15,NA,CASSLDRSGANVLTF,TGTGCCAGCAGCTTAGACAGGTCTGGGGCCAACGTCCTGACTTTC
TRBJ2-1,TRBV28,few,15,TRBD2,CASSFSGSSYNEQFF,TGTGCCAGCAGTTTTAGCGGGAGCTCCTACAATGAGCAGTTCTTC
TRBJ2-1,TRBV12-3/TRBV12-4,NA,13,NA,CASSYLQGNEQFF,TGTGCCAGCAGTTATCTCCAGGGCAATGAGCAGTTCTTC
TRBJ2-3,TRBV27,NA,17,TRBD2,CASSFRTSGFLTDTQYF,TGTGCCAGCAGTTTCCGGACTAGTGGGTTCCTCACAGATACGCAGTATTTT
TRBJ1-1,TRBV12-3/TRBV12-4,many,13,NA,CASKWGVDTEAFF,TGTGCCAGCAAGTGGGGGGTGGACACTGAAGCTTTCTTT
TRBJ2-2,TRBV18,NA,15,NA,CASSQRNSNTGELFF,TGTGCCAGCTCACAAAGAAACAGCAACACCGGGGAGCTGTTTTTT
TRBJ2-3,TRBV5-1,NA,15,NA,CASSPYRFGADTQYF,TGCGCCAGCAGCCCCTACCGGTTCGGCGCAGATACGCAGTATTTT
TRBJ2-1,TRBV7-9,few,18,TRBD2,CASRPGLAGVKRYHEQFF,TGTGCCAGCAGGCCAGGACTAGCGGGAGTAAAACGGTACCATGAGCAGTTCTTC
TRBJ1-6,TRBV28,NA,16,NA,CASSWDSSSYNSPLHF,TGTGCCAGCAGCTGGGACTCGAGCTCCTATAATTCACCCCTCCACTTT
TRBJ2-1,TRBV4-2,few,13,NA,CASRLVGSNEQFF,TGTGCCAGCAGACTAGTGGGGTCCAATGAGCAGTTCTTC
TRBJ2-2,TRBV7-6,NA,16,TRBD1,CASSPRTGVSTGELFF,TGTGCCAGCAGCCCCCGGACAGGAGTAAGCACCGGGGAGCTGTTTTTT
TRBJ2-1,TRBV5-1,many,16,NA,CASSTGPQEPGNEQFF,TGCGCCAGCAGCACCGGCCCCCAAGAGCCGGGCAATGAGCAGTTCTTC
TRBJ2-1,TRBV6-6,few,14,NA,CASTFDGSYNEQFF,TGTGCCAGCACCTTTGACGGCTCCTACAATGAGCAGTTCTTC
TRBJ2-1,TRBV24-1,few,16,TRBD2,CATSDLGSGSLNEQFF,TGTGCCACCAGTGATTTGGGGAGCGGGAGCCTCAATGAGCAGTTCTTC
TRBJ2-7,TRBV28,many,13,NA,CASSLSSGWEQYF,TGTGCCAGCAGTTTATCCTCGGGATGGGAGCAGTACTTC
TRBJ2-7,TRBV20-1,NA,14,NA,CSASVGTRSYEQYF,TGCAGTGCTAGTGTCGGGACTCGCTCCTACGAGCAGTACTTC
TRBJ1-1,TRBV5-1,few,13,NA,CASSFAQNTEAFF,TGCGCCAGCAGCTTCGCCCAGAACACTGAAGCTTTCTTT